This T cell receptor beta chain was documented in a study of patients and donors after allogeneic stem cell transplantation. The V end lost 5 bases, the J end lost 2 bases, and 13 bases lay between the germline ends. The length of the CDR3 is 14 residues. Germline CDR1 reads LNHNV; CDR2 reads YYDKDF (reference sequence). TCRdb reprocessed the RT-PCR reads with MiXCR, giving one entry per CDR3 protein. The repertoire holds 900,000 to 1,000,000 distinct CDR3 sequences, with roughly 17% as singletons. This rearrangement joins TRBV15 to TRBJ2-7; the D gene is possibly TRBD2 (6 bases). This clonotype originated in a human donor who was either an allogeneic HSCT recipient or a stem cell or donor lymphocyte infusion donor (not recorded which). It is not recorded whose cells these are; they may come from a transplant donor. Material: blood, either unsorted or a sorted T cell fraction (not recorded which). This chain's CDR3 is CATSQEGSAYEQYF. Written as DNA, the CDR3 is TGTGCCACCAGCCAGGAGGGGAGCGCCTACGAGCAGTACTTC.